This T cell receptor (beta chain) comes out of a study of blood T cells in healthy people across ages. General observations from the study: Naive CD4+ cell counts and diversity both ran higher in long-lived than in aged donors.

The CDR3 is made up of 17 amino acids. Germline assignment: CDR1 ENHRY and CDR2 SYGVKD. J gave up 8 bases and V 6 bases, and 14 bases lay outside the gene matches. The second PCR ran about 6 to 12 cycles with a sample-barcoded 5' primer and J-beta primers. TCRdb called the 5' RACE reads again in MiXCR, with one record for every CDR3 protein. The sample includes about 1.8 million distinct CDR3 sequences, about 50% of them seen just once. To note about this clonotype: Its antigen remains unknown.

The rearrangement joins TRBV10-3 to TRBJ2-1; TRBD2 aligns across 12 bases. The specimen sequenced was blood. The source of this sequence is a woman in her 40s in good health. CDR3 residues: CAISGLAGPLGSDEQFF. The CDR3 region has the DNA TGTGCCATCAGCGGACTAGCGGGGCCACTGGGGTCCGATGAGCAGTTCTTC.